These T cell receptor beta chains were read from a single sample in a study of untreated major depressive disorder. Sequencing used immunoSEQ multiplex PCR; TCRdb keeps in-frame clones, though not all of them. Of approximately 13,000 clones in the sample, around nine tenths were seen once. Material for sequencing was CD4+ T cells from PBMCs. The receptors shown here come from a woman aged 30 to 39 with major depressive disorder. Each CDR3 is given with its conserved first and last residue. D genes are given only for firm matches. Expanded clones are given a class, and other clones once, few, many or no size at all.

V	size	D	J	CDR3	DNA
TRBV11-3	.	TRBD2	TRBJ2-3	CASSSEGLAGTQYF	TGTGCCAGCAGCTCCGAGGGACTAGCGGGTACGCAGTATTTT
TRBV2	.	.	TRBJ1-5	CASSETLPAQPQHF	TGTGCCAGCAGTGAAACACTCCCGGCTCAGCCCCAGCATTTT
TRBV6-5	.	.	TRBJ2-1	CASSHGSDNEQFF	TGTGCCAGCAGTCACGGGTCGGACAATGAGCAGTTCTTC
TRBV2	few	TRBD2	TRBJ2-5	CASSGSGRGGGGETQYF	TGTGCCAGCAGTGGTAGCGGGAGAGGGGGTGGTGGAGAGACCCAGTACTTC
TRBV18	.	TRBD2	TRBJ2-7	CASSPIAGAYEQYF	TGTGCCAGCTCACCGATAGCGGGAGCCTACGAGCAGTACTTC
TRBV5-1	.	TRBD2	TRBJ2-3	CASSPGLAGGVDTQYF	TGCGCCAGCAGCCCAGGACTAGCGGGAGGGGTAGATACGCAGTATTTT
TRBV5-1	.	.	TRBJ2-3	CASSSGSARDTQYF	TGCGCCAGCAGCTCGGGTTCTGCCAGAGATACGCAGTATTTT
TRBV11-3	.	TRBD2	TRBJ2-3	CASSSGLAGSTDTQYF	TGTGCCAGCAGCTCCGGACTAGCGGGAAGCACAGATACGCAGTATTTT
TRBV6-1	.	.	TRBJ2-1	CASSGDRTQLRNEQFF	TGTGCCAGCAGTGGTGACAGGACCCAACTCCGCAATGAGCAGTTCTTC
TRBV28	.	TRBD1	TRBJ2-1	CASTSSGTGAYNEQFF	TGTGCCAGCACCTCATCCGGGACAGGGGCTTACAATGAGCAGTTCTTC
TRBV18	.	.	TRBJ2-2	CASSPPLLVGGELFF	TGTGCCAGCTCACCACCCTTATTGGTTGGCGGGGAGCTGTTTTTT
TRBV7-7	.	.	TRBJ2-1	CASSLDRTDNEQFF	TGTGCTAGCAGCTTAGACAGGACTGACAATGAGCAGTTCTTC
TRBV11-2	.	TRBD2	TRBJ2-5	CASSFRTSATQYF	TGTGCCAGCAGCTTCCGGACTAGCGCGACCCAGTACTTC
TRBV7-2	.	.	TRBJ2-1	CASSLVQGGPYNEQFF	TGTGCCAGCAGCTTAGTACAGGGAGGCCCCTACAATGAGCAGTTCTTC
TRBV7-2	.	TRBD1	TRBJ1-4	CASSKYSGTGEGKLFF	TGTGCCAGCAGCAAATATTCCGGGACAGGGGAAGGAAAACTGTTTTTT
TRBV14	.	.	TRBJ2-7	CASSQGRDSYEQYF	TGTGCCAGCAGCCAAGGTCGGGACTCCTACGAGCAGTACTTC
TRBV5-1	.	.	TRBJ1-2	CASSLVVSNYGYTF	TGCGCCAGCAGCTTGGTTGTATCAAACTATGGCTACACCTTC
TRBV2	.	.	TRBJ2-1	CASSVRGRPSSYNEQFF	TGTGCCAGCAGTGTCCGGGGGAGACCGAGCTCCTACAATGAGCAGTTCTTC
TRBV6-1	.	.	TRBJ2-7	CASSETHGEQYF	TGTGCCAGCAGTGAAACTCACGGCGAGCAGTACTTC
TRBV18	.	.	TRBJ1-2	CASSLQESLNYGYTF	TGTGCCAGCTCACTTCAAGAGTCGCTAAACTATGGCTACACCTTC
TRBV7-2	.	.	TRBJ1-2	CASSPGVLSYGYTF	TGTGCCAGCAGCCCTGGGGTACTCAGCTATGGCTACACCTTC
TRBV15	medium-sized	.	TRBJ1-2	CATSRDTQGSYGYTF	TGTGCCACCAGCAGAGATACCCAGGGGTCCTATGGCTACACCTTC
TRBV9	once	TRBD1	TRBJ2-7	CASSVGQGAPYEQYF	TGTGCCAGCAGCGTCGGACAGGGGGCCCCCTACGAGCAGTACTTC
TRBV6-1	once	.	TRBJ2-3	CASTVAQGITDTQYF	TGTGCCAGCACCGTAGCTCAAGGTATCACAGATACGCAGTATTTT
TRBV27	medium-sized	.	TRBJ2-2	CASSFERRSTGELFF	TGTGCCAGCAGTTTCGAAAGAAGGAGCACCGGGGAGCTGTTTTTT
TRBV10-3	.	.	TRBJ1-1	CAIRADRNTEAFF	TGTGCCATCAGGGCGGACAGGAACACTGAAGCTTTCTTT
TRBV20-1	.	.	TRBJ2-7	CSARDSYEQYF	TGCAGTGCTAGAGACAGTTACGAGCAGTACTTC
TRBV6-5	.	.	TRBJ2-5	CASSLFRGEETQYF	TGTGCCAGCAGTTTGTTTAGGGGTGAAGAGACCCAGTACTTC
TRBV18	.	.	TRBJ2-7	CASSPLSLQGSYEQYF	TGTGCCAGCTCACCGCTCTCCCTGCAGGGAAGCTACGAGCAGTACTTC
TRBV10-1	.	TRBD1	TRBJ2-1	CASTPTGGNEQFF	TGCGCCAGCACCCCAACAGGGGGCAATGAGCAGTTCTTC
TRBV11-2	.	.	TRBJ2-3	CASSLDVASDTQYF	TGTGCCAGCAGCTTAGATGTCGCGTCAGATACGCAGTATTTT
TRBV5-1	once	.	TRBJ2-1	CASSLVGADNNEQFF	TGCGCCAGCAGCTTGGTTGGGGCGGACAACAATGAGCAGTTCTTC
TRBV30	.	TRBD2	TRBJ2-5	CAWTGLAGAGVGETQYF	TGTGCCTGGACGGGACTAGCGGGAGCGGGAGTGGGAGAGACCCAGTACTTC
TRBV5-6	.	.	TRBJ2-7	CASSLGTTKGVYEQYF	TGTGCCAGCAGCCTCGGGACTACAAAGGGGGTATACGAGCAGTACTTC
TRBV19	.	.	TRBJ2-7	CASSFGRGYEQYF	TGTGCCAGTAGTTTCGGACGGGGGTACGAGCAGTACTTC
TRBV6-5	.	.	TRBJ1-1	CASTPGGQGNTEAFF	TGTGCCAGCACCCCCGGGGGGCAGGGGAACACTGAAGCTTTCTTT
TRBV13	.	.	TRBJ2-7	CASSSSGRPYEQYF	TGTGCCAGCAGCTCCAGCGGAAGACCGTACGAGCAGTACTTC
TRBV6-5	.	.	TRBJ2-3	CASSLWDSTDTQYF	TGTGCCAGCAGTCTATGGGACAGCACAGATACGCAGTATTTT
TRBV5-1	.	TRBD1	TRBJ1-2	CASSAGGTGDYGYTF	TGCGCCAGCAGCGCCGGCGGGACAGGGGACTATGGCTACACCTTC
TRBV7-6	.	.	TRBJ2-3	CASSSMSISDTQYF	TGTGCCAGCAGCTCCATGAGCATTTCAGATACGCAGTATTTT
TRBV19	.	TRBD2	TRBJ2-7	CASSGTGLSYEQYF	TGTGCCAGTAGCGGGACGGGACTATCCTACGAGCAGTACTTC
TRBV6-5	.	.	TRBJ1-2	CASGFVEGGYTF	TGTGCCAGCGGGTTCGTGGAGGGTGGCTACACCTTC
TRBV7-7	.	.	TRBJ2-1	CASSPRGRDGYNEQFF	TGTGCCAGCAGCCCCCGGGGCAGGGACGGTTACAATGAGCAGTTCTTC
TRBV5-8	few	.	TRBJ1-2	CASSLDPRVGTQVYGYTF	TGTGCCAGCAGCTTGGATCCACGGGTCGGGACGCAGGTCTATGGCTACACCTTC
TRBV5-6	.	.	TRBJ2-1	CASSLTPGTYNEQFF	TGTGCCAGCAGCTTAACACCAGGGACCTACAATGAGCAGTTCTTC
TRBV19	.	TRBD1	TRBJ1-2	CASSTAGQGVGGYTF	TGTGCCAGTAGTACAGCGGGACAGGGGGTTGGTGGCTACACCTTC
TRBV5-1	.	.	TRBJ1-4	CASSLAGRENEKLFF	TGCGCCAGCAGCTTGGCGGGCAGGGAGAATGAAAAACTGTTTTTT
TRBV29-1	.	.	TRBJ2-5	CSVDSRAGEETQYF	TGCAGCGTTGATTCTAGGGCCGGAGAGGAGACCCAGTACTTC
TRBV7-9	.	.	TRBJ1-3	CASSLASGFGNTIYF	TGTGCCAGCAGCTTAGCTTCGGGGTTCGGAAACACCATATATTTT
TRBV27	few	TRBD1	TRBJ2-2	CASRSTGGARNTGELFF	TGTGCCAGCAGGTCCACAGGGGGCGCCCGGAACACCGGGGAGCTGTTTTTT